The 29 T cell receptor beta chains presented below share a single source sample, sequenced in a study of shared clonotypes between healthy human individuals. Some clones are missing from TCRdb's copy, which holds only in-frame ones; the method was immunoSEQ multiplex PCR. The sample consists of 550,000 to 600,000 clones, roughly 79% of them appearing once. Input material: PBMCs. The receptors originated from a woman in her thirties or forties in good health. Some clones in this sample may be carry-over from other donors' samples.

V gene TRBV11-3 combines with J gene TRBJ2-1; 13 nucleotides align to TRBD2. CDR1 SGHNT and CDR2 YENEEA come from the germline V gene. V shed 4 bases, J shed 9 bases, and the junction held 3 bases outside the gene matches. This CDR3 has 14 amino acids. The CDR3 protein is CASSSRTSGSEQFF. CDR3 in DNA: TGTGCCAGCAGCTCCCGGACTAGCGGGAGTGAGCAGTTCTTC.

Worth noting for this clone: Other DNA sequences in this sample translate to the same CDR3. The chain joins TRBV19 to TRBJ2-2; the match to TRBD1 covers 8 bases. V gave up 5 bases and J gave up 4 bases; unmatched junction bases: 3. CDR1 is LNHDA, CDR2 SQIVND, per germline (reference sequence). This CDR3 has 14 residues. The CDR3: CASSLTGGTGELFF. For the CDR3, the DNA is TGTGCCAGTAGTCTTACAGGGGGCACCGGGGAGCTGTTTTTT.

This chain connects TRBV4-2 to TRBJ1-2, with 10 nucleotides matching TRBD1. Trimming cost V 3 bases and J 4 bases; bases outside gene matches: 11. Germline CDR1 reads LGHNA; CDR2 reads YNFKEQ. The CDR3 is 17 residues long. CDR3 sequence: CASSHPSGTGDLYGYTF. As DNA, the CDR3 is TGTGCCAGCAGCCACCCCTCGGGGACAGGGGATCTCTATGGCTACACCTTC.

The chain uses TRBV5-1 and TRBJ2-2; no definite D call. The V and J ends lost 0 bases and 1 base respectively, with 4 bases between them. This CDR3 is built from 14 residues. Per the germline V gene, CDR1 is SGHRS and CDR2 is YFSETQ. The CDR3: CASSLGWNTGELFF. The CDR3, as DNA: TGCGCCAGCAGCTTGGGTTGGAACACCGGGGAGCTGTTTTTT.

There are a few counts of this clone. The chain combines TRBV5-1 with TRBJ2-3; 10 bases fit TRBD2. This CDR3 is 14 amino acids long. Trimming removed 4 bases from V and 8 bases from J; junction bases left unmatched: 7. Germline assignment: CDR1 SGHRS and CDR2 YFSETQ. CDR3 region: CASSQTSGLGTQYF. DNA of the CDR3: TGCGCCAGCAGCCAGACTAGCGGGTTGGGTACGCAGTATTTT.

The J gene is TRBJ2-2, the V gene TRBV7-8; weak D call: TRBD2 (6 bases). The CDR3 has 14 amino acids. The V and J ends lost 4 bases and 4 bases respectively, with 10 bases between them. Germline-derived CDR1 and CDR2 are SGHVS and FQNEAQ. In nucleotides, the CDR3 is TGTGCCAGCAGCTCGGGAGTAGGCACCGGGGAGCTGTTTTTT. It translates to CASSSGVGTGELFF. The full variable domain, its missing parts supplied by reference TRBV7-8 and TRBJ2-2, is GAGVSQSPRYKVAKRGQDVALRCDPISGHVSLFWYQQALGQGPEFLTYFQNEAQLDKSGLPSDRFFAERPEGSVSTLKIQRTQQEDSAVYLCASSSGVGTGELFFGEGSRLTVL.

The rearrangement links TRBV5-8 to TRBJ2-5; D might be TRBD2 (5 bases). This CDR3 has 17 amino acids. V was cut by 1 base and J by 7 bases, with 23 bases left in between. Per germline, CDR1 SGHTS and CDR2 YDEGEE. In nucleotides, the CDR3 is TGTGCCAGCAGCTTGTACGGTGCCTACCCGAACGAGGGGACCCAGTACTTC. Protein sequence: CASSLYGAYPNEGTQYF. The full variable domain, rest sourced from reference TRBV5-8 and TRBJ2-5, is EAGVTQSPTHLIKTRGQQATLRCSPISGHTSVYWYQQALGLGLQFLLWYDEGEERNRGNFPPRFSGRQFPNYSSELNVNALELEDSALYLCASSLYGAYPNEGTQYFGPGTRLLVL.

The sample holds a few counts of this clone. The chain recombines TRBV7-9 with TRBJ2-5; TRBD2 agrees at 7 bases. The CDR3 runs to 14 residues. CDR1 and CDR2 (germline): SEHNR, FQNEAQ (reference sequence). V was pared by 1 base and J by 2 bases, with 1 base of the junction left unmatched. CDR3 nucleotide sequence: TGTGCCAGCAGCTTAGGACTAGCTCAAGAGACCCAGTACTTC. As protein: CASSLGLAQETQYF.

This chain links TRBV30 with TRBJ1-2; 7 nucleotides agree with TRBD1. Germline V gene sequence: CDR1 GTSNPN, CDR2 SVGIG (reference sequence). The CDR3 loop spans 15 amino acids. J gave up 2 bases and V 3 bases, and 9 bases lay outside the gene matches. This chain's CDR3 is CAWSYRQGENYGYTF. CDR3 nucleotides: TGTGCCTGGAGCTATCGACAGGGTGAAAACTATGGCTACACCTTC.

The chain joins TRBV7-9 to TRBJ2-3; D uncertain. This CDR3 has 12 residues. With 7 bases removed from V and 4 bases from J, the gap between germline ends came to 9 bases. CDR1 and CDR2 (germline): SEHNR, FQNEAQ (reference sequence). The CDR3 bases are TGTGCCAGCATGGGGTTTGCAGATACGCAGTATTTT. The encoded protein is CASMGFADTQYF.

This chain uses TRBV7-9 with TRBJ2-2, with D perhaps TRBD1 or TRBD2 (6 bases each). Trimming cost V 7 bases and J 6 bases, with 15 bases left between them. Germline values: CDR1 SEHNR, CDR2 FQNEAQ (reference sequence). This CDR3 has 14 amino acids. The CDR3 here is CASIYSGASGELFF. CDR3 DNA sequence: TGTGCCAGCATCTATTCGGGGGCGTCCGGGGAGCTGTTTTTT.

This chain links TRBV4-1 with TRBJ2-7, with TRBD1 matching over 9 bases. The CDR3 totals 19 residues. Germline V gene sequence: CDR1 MGHRA, CDR2 YSYEKL. With V trimmed by 3 bases and J by 0 bases, 15 bases remained unmatched. Written as DNA, the CDR3 is TGCGCCAGCAGCCAGATCGCGGGACAGGGCGGCCCTTTCTCCTACGAGCAGTACTTC. It is translated as CASSQIAGQGGPFSYEQYF.

CDR3 coding DNA: TGTGCCTGGCAACGGGACCGCCAAATAACCTACGAGCAGTACTTC. Amino acids: CAWQRDRQITYEQYF. J is TRBJ2-7 and V is TRBV30; D tentatively fits TRBD1 or TRBD2 (5 bases each). Germline assignment: CDR1 GTSNPN and CDR2 SVGIG (reference sequence). V lost 5 bases and J lost 2, with 19 bases in between. CDR3 length: 15 amino acids.

The rearrangement links TRBV6-1 to TRBJ1-5, with D hard to call. V was pared by 6 bases and J by 5 bases, with 8 bases between. The CDR3 spans 12 residues. The V gene's germline CDR1 is MNHNS and CDR2 SASEGT. The DNA for the CDR3 is TGTGCCAGCAGGACACACGATCAGCCCCAGCATTTT. Its protein is CASRTHDQPQHF.

V usage is TRBV10-3 and J usage is TRBJ2-1, with D maybe TRBD1 (6 bases). V gave up 6 bases and J gave up 0 bases, with 27 bases separating them. This CDR3 region has 20 residues. Per germline, CDR1 ENHRY and CDR2 SYGVKD. The CDR3, as DNA: TGTGCCATCAGCGCTAGCACAGGGTTGCAGGCGACGAGCTCCTACAATGAGCAGTTCTTC. Amino acids: CAISASTGLQATSSYNEQFF.

The chain is built from TRBV12-5 and TRBJ2-2; 10 bases are a match to TRBD1. Germline V gene sequence: CDR1 LGHNT, CDR2 FRNRAP. The CDR3 runs 17 residues. Trimming cost V 0 bases and J 4 bases; bases outside gene matches: 5. CDR3 sequence (DNA): TGTGCTAGTGGTTTGGTACTGGGACAGGGGCTCACCGGGGAGCTGTTTTTT. Protein product: CASGLVLGQGLTGELFF.

In its sample, this clone was seen once. The chain combines TRBV7-2 with TRBJ1-4; TRBD1 might be the D (5 bases). CDR3 length: 14 amino acids. CDR1 is SGHTA, CDR2 FQGNSA, per germline. V was clipped by 6 bases and J by 7 bases, with 15 bases between them. CDR3 nucleotides: TGTGCCAGCAGTTACTCCGGGGGGGTTGAAAAACTGTTTTTT. This codes for CASSYSGGVEKLFF. Complete variable domain (other parts from reference TRBV7-2 and TRBJ1-4): GAGVSQSPSNKVTEKGKDVELRCDPISGHTALYWYRQSLGQGLEFLIYFQGNSAPDKSGLPSDRFSAERTGGSVSTLTIQRTQQEDSAVYLCASSYSGGVEKLFFGSGTQLSVL.

The chain couples TRBV12-5 to TRBJ1-2, with a tentative D call TRBD1 (5 bases). Germline V gene data show CDR1 as LGHNT and CDR2 as FRNRAP. The V and J ends lost 3 bases and 0 bases respectively, with 17 bases between them. CDR3 length equals 17 residues. This CDR3 reads CASGFWRGLRANYGYTF. CDR3 nucleotides: TGTGCTAGTGGTTTTTGGAGGGGACTGAGAGCTAACTATGGCTACACCTTC.

The chain recombines TRBV6-4 with TRBJ2-3, with 7 positions matching TRBD1. Trimming removed 6 bases from V and 3 bases from J; junction bases left unmatched: 9. The CDR3 is 15 amino acids. Germline CDR1 MRHNA, CDR2 SNTAGT. For the CDR3, the DNA is TGTGCCAGCAGCCCCACAGGGGTAGAGACAGATACGCAGTATTTT. It encodes CASSPTGVETDTQYF.

V and J are TRBV5-1 and TRBJ1-5; maybe TRBD1 (6 bases). V was trimmed by 4 bases and J by 3 bases, leaving 14 bases between them. CDR1 and CDR2 from the germline V gene are SGHRS and YFSETQ. This CDR3 is built from 15 residues. The CDR3 here is CASSQDSRSNQPQHF. Here the CDR3 DNA reads TGCGCCAGCAGCCAGGACAGTCGATCCAATCAGCCCCAGCATTTT.

The V gene is TRBV2, the J gene TRBJ2-3, with unresolved D. Trimming took off 3 bases at V and 4 bases at J, with 5 bases between the two ends. Germline V CDR1 and CDR2: SNHLY, FYNNEI. The CDR3 is 12 residues long. The chain's CDR3 is CASSDRSDTQYF. The CDR3 DNA reads as TGTGCCAGCAGTGATAGGTCAGATACGCAGTATTTT.

This clone was seen just once. DNA for the CDR3: TGTGCCAGCAGCGAAACCCCTAGCTTTGAGCAGTTCTTC. Residues: CASSETPSFEQFF. The J gene is TRBJ2-1, the V gene TRBV7-3; possibly TRBD2 for D (5 bases). The CDR3 spans 13 residues. CDR1 is SGHTA, CDR2 FQGTGA, per germline. V lost 5 bases, J lost 9 bases, and 14 bases lay in between. Looking up the rest from reference TRBV7-3 and TRBJ2-1 gives the full variable domain: GAGVSQTPSNKVTEKGKYVELRCDPISGHTALYWYRQSLGQGPEFLIYFQGTGAADDSGLPNDRFFAVRPEGSVSTLKIQRTERGDSAVYLCASSETPSFEQFFGPGTRLTVL.

The chain links TRBV19 to TRBJ2-7; 11 bases align to TRBD1. The ends lost 3 bases at V and 2 bases at J; junction bases unmatched: 3. The CDR3 loop spans 15 amino acids. Germline CDR1 is LNHDA and CDR2 is SQIVND (reference sequence). As DNA, the CDR3 is TGTGCCAGTAGTATGGCGGACAGGGGGCCCTACGAGCAGTACTTC. Translation: CASSMADRGPYEQYF.

This rearrangement joins TRBV7-8 to TRBJ2-6; D is undetermined. The germline V gene has CDR1 SGHVS and CDR2 FQNEAQ. This CDR3 is built from 17 residues. V lost 0 bases and J 0 bases, leaving 9 bases between the germline ends. The CDR3 region is CASSLAILSSGANVLTF. CDR3 coding DNA: TGTGCCAGCAGCTTAGCAATACTCTCCTCTGGGGCCAACGTCCTGACTTTC.

This chain uses TRBV6-4 with TRBJ2-2; 9 nucleotides match TRBD1. The germline gives CDR1 MRHNA, CDR2 SNTAGT. The CDR3 contains 14 residues. Germline trimming cut 8 bases from V and 4 bases from J; bases unmatched to any gene: 5. CDR3 in amino acids: CASGQGIATGELFF. The CDR3, as DNA: TGTGCCAGCGGACAGGGGATCGCCACCGGGGAGCTGTTTTTT.

The chain links TRBV20-1 to TRBJ2-5; D ambiguous. The CDR3 is 10 amino acids. CDR1 is DFQATT and CDR2 is SNEGSKA in the germline V gene (reference sequence). The germline V and J ends were trimmed by 4 bases and 4 bases, with 4 bases remaining between them. This CDR3 is CSAKAETQYF. The CDR3 DNA reads TGCAGTGCTAAGGCAGAGACCCAGTACTTC.

This sequence joins TRBV28 and TRBJ1-1, with a possible D match to TRBD1 (6 bases). Germline loops: CDR1 MDHEN, CDR2 SYDVKM. V was cut by 2 bases and J by 4 bases, with 8 bases left in between. The CDR3 is 13 residues long. This CDR3 reads CASSLATGTEAFF. CDR3 sequence (DNA): TGTGCCAGCAGTTTAGCGACAGGCACTGAAGCTTTCTTT.

This chain joins TRBV28 and TRBJ2-1; TRBD2 matches 11 bases. This CDR3 comprises 15 residues. CDR1 is MDHEN, CDR2 SYDVKM, per germline. V lost 8 bases to trimming and J lost 2 bases; unmatched junction nucleotides: 5. CDR3 sequence: CASGIAGGAYNEQFF. Written as DNA, the CDR3 is TGTGCCAGCGGCATAGCGGGAGGGGCCTACAATGAGCAGTTCTTC.

The chain joins TRBV4-3 to TRBJ2-3, with a weak D call TRBD2 (5 bases). V was pared by 3 bases and J by 0 bases, with 10 bases between. Germline V gene lookup returns CDR1 LGHNA and CDR2 YSLEER. The CDR3 has 15 residues. CDR3 region: CASSHREPSTDTQYF. In DNA, the CDR3 is TGCGCCAGCAGCCATCGGGAACCTAGCACAGATACGCAGTATTTT.